The T cell receptor (beta chain) described here comes from a study of blood T cell repertoires in COVID-19. Data came from immunoSEQ multiplex PCR; TCRdb stores just in-frame clones and leaves some out. The sample comprises about 92,000 clones, approximately 91% of which are singletons, and about 2% rests with the top ten. This CDR3 is 19 amino acids long. Between the trimmed V and J ends, which lost 5 bases and 0 bases, there was a span of 23 bases. The germline gives CDR1 LNHDA, CDR2 SQIVND (reference sequence). The V and J genes are TRBV19 and TRBJ2-1, with D hard to call. The sample comprised peripheral blood. This clonotype was obtained from a human donor with active COVID-19. The donor label of this sample is uncertain. The DNA of the CDR3 is TGTGCCAGTAGTGGAGCTATTTTCCAGCCTCAAGGCTCCTACAATGAGCAGTTCTTC. Residues: CASSGAIFQPQGSYNEQFF. Full variable domain (rest looked up from reference TRBV19 and TRBJ2-1): DGGITQSPKYLFRKEGQNVTLSCEQNLNHDAMYWYRQDPGQGLRLIYYSQIVNDFQKGDIAEGYSVSREKKESFPLTVTSAQKNPTAFYLCASSGAIFQPQGSYNEQFFGPGTRLTVL.